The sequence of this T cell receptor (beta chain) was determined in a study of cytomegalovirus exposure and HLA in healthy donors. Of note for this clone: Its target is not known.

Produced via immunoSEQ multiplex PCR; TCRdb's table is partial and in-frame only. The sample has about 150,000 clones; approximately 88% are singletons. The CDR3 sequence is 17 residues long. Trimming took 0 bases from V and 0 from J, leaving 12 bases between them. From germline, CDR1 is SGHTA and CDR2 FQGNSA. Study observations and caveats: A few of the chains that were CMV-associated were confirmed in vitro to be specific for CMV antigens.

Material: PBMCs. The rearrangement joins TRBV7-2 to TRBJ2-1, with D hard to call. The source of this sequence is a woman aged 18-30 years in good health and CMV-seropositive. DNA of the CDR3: TGTGCCAGCAGCTTAGCCCCGGCTAGAGGCTCCTACAATGAGCAGTTCTTC. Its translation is CASSLAPARGSYNEQFF. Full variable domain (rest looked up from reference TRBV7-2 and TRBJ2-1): GAGVSQSPSNKVTEKGKDVELRCDPISGHTALYWYRQSLGQGLEFLIYFQGNSAPDKSGLPSDRFSAERTGGSVSTLTIQRTQQEDSAVYLCASSLAPARGSYNEQFFGPGTRLTVL.